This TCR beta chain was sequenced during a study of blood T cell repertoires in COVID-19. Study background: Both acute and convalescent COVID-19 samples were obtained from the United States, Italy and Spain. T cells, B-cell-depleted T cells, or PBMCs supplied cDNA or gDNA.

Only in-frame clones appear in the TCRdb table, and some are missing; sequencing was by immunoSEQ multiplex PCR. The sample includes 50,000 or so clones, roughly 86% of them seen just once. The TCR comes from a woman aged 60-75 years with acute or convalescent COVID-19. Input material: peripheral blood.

CDR3 sequence reads: CASKTGNQPQHF. In DNA, the CDR3 is TGTGCCAGCAAAACGGGGAATCAGCCCCAGCATTTT. The chain couples TRBV6-6 to TRBJ1-5; D unclear. V was cut by 7 bases and J by 4 bases, with 8 bases left in between. Per germline, CDR1 MNHNY and CDR2 SVGAGI (reference sequence). The length of the CDR3 is 12 residues.